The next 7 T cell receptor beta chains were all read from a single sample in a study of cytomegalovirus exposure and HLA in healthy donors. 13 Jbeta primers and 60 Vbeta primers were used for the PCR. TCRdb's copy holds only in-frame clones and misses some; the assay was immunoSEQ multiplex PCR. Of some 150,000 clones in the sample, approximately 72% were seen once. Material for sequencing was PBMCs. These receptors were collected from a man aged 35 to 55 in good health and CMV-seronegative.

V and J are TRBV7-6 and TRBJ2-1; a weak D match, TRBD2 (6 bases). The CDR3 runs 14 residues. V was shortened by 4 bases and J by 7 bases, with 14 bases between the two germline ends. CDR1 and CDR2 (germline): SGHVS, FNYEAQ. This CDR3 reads CASSSAHRGNEQFF. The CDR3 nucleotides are TGTGCCAGCAGCTCGGCCCACCGGGGGAATGAGCAGTTCTTC.

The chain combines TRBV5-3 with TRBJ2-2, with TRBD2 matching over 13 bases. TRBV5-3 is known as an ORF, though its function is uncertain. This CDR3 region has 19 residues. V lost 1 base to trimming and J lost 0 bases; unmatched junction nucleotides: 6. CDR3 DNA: TGTGCCAGAAGCTTGACAACTAGCGGGAGGGCACCGAACACCGGGGAGCTGTTTTTT. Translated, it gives CARSLTTSGRAPNTGELFF.

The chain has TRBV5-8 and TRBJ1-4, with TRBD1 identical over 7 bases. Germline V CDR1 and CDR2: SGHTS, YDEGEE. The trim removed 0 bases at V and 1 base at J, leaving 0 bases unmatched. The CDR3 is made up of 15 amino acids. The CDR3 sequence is CASSLGQGTNEKLFF. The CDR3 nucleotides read TGTGCCAGCAGCTTGGGACAGGGAACTAATGAAAAACTGTTTTTT.

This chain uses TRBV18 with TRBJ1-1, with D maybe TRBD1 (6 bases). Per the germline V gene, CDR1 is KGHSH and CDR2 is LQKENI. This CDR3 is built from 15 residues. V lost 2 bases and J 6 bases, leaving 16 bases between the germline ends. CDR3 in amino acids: CASSPDRSGHSEAFF. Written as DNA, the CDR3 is TGTGCCAGCTCACCAGACAGGAGCGGACACTCTGAAGCTTTCTTT.

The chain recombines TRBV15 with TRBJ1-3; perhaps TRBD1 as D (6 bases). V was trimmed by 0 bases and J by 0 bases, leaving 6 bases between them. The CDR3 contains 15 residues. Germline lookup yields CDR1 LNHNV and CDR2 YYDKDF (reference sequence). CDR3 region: CATSREGGSGNTIYF. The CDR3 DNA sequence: TGTGCCACCAGCAGAGAAGGGGGCTCTGGAAACACCATATATTTT.

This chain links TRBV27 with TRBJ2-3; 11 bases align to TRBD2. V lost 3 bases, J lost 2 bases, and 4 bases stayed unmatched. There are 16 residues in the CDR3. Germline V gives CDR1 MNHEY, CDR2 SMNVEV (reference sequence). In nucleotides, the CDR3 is TGTGCCAGCAGTTTCCTAGCGGGGGGACTCACAGATACGCAGTATTTT. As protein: CASSFLAGGLTDTQYF.

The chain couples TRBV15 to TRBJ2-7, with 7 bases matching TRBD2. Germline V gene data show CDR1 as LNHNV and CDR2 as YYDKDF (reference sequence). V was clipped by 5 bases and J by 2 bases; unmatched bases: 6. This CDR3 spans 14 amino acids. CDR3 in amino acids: CATSSAGETYEQYF. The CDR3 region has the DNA TGTGCCACCAGCTCCGCGGGGGAGACCTACGAGCAGTACTTC.